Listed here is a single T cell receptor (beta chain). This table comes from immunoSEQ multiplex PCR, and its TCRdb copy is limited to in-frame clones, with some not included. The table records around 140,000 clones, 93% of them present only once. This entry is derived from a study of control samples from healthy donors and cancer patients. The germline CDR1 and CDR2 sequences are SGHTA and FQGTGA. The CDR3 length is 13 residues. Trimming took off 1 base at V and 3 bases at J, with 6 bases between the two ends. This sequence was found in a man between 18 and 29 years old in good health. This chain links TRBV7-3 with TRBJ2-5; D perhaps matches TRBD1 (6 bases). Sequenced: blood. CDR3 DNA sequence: TGTGCCAGCAGCTTAAACAGGGAAGAGACCCAGTACTTC. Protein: CASSLNREETQYF.